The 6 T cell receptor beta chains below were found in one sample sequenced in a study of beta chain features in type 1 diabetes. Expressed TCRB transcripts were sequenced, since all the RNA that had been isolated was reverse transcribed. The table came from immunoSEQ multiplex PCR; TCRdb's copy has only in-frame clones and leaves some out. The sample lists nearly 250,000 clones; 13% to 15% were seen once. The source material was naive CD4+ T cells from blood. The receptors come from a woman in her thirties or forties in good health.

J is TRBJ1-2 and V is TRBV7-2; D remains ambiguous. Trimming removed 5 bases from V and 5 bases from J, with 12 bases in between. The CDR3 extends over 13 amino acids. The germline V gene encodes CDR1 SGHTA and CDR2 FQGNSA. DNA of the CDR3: TGTGCCAGCAGCCTGTCACAGAAATATGGCTACACCTTC. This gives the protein CASSLSQKYGYTF.

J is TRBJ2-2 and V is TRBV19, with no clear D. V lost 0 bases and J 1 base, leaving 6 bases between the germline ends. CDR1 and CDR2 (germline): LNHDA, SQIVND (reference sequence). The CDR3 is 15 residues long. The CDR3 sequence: CASSIEAWNTGELFF. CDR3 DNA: TGTGCCAGTAGTATAGAGGCCTGGAACACCGGGGAGCTGTTTTTT.

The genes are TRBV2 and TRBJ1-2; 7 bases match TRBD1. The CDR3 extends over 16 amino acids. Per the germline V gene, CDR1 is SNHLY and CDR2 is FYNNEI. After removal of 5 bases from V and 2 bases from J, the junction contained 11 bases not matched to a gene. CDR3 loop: CASSPDRLIKNYGYTF. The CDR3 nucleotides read TGTGCCAGCAGTCCGGACAGGTTAATAAAAAACTATGGCTACACCTTC.

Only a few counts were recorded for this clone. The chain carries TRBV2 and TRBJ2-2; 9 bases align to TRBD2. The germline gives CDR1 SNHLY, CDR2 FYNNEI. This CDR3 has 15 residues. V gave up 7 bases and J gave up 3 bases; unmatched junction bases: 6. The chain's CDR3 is CASKRASGDTGELFF. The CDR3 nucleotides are TGTGCCAGCAAACGGGCTAGCGGGGACACCGGGGAGCTGTTTTTT.

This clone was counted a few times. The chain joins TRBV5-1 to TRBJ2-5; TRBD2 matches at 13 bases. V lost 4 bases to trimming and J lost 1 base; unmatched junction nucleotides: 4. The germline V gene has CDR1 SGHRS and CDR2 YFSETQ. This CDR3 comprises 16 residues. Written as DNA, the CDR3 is TGCGCCAGCAGCCAGGGACTAGCGGGAATCCAAGAGACCCAGTACTTC. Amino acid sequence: CASSQGLAGIQETQYF.

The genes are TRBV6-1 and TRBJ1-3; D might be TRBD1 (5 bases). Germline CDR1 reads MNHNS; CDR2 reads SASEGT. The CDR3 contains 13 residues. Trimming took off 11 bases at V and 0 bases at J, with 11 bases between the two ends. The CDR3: CACGHLSGNTIYF. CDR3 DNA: TGTGCCTGCGGACACCTCTCTGGAAACACCATATATTTT.